These T cell receptor beta chains were read from a single sample in a study of T cell responses to AZD1222 COVID-19 vaccine. Clones were read by immunoSEQ multiplex PCR, and TCRdb kept only the in-frame ones, dropping some. The sample comprises about 90,000 clones, about 93% of which are singletons, and around 5.2% rests with the top ten. This specimen consisted of peripheral blood, obtained on day 0 of MenACWY control vaccination. These receptors all stem from an adult in good health. Each CDR3 is given with its conserved first and last residue. D genes are given only for firm matches. Where a row states a size, it is once, few, many or the class of an expanded clone; other rows omit it.

>TRBJ1-1|TRBV12-5|-|-
TGTGCTAGTGGTTTGTCGGGACATCGGACTGAAGCTTTCTTT
CASGLSGHRTEAFF
>TRBJ1-2|TRBV27|-|-
TGTGCCAGCAGTTTGTCCACAGTTTCTGGCTACACCTTC
CASSLSTVSGYTF
>TRBJ2-7|TRBV6-5|medium-sized|-
TGTGCCAGCACCCCCCCCGGGGAGGCCCACGAGCAGTACTTC
CASTPPGEAHEQYF
>TRBJ2-7|TRBV7-9|-|-
TGTGCCAGCAGCTGGGACCGGGGGGCCAGGGGCGAGCAGTACTTC
CASSWDRGARGEQYF
>TRBJ1-6|TRBV27|-|-
TGTGCCAGCAGTGTGACCCTCTATAATTCACCCCTCCACTTT
CASSVTLYNSPLHF
>TRBJ2-7|TRBV5-6|-|-
TGTGCCAGCAGCCTACAGCGTGGCGAGCAGTACTTC
CASSLQRGEQYF
>TRBJ2-3|TRBV20-1|-|TRBD2
TGCAGTGCTAGTATACTAGCGGGCACAGATACGCAGTATTTT
CSASILAGTDTQYF
>TRBJ2-7|TRBV7-7|-|-
TGTGCTAGCAGCCGATTGCAGGACTACGAGCAGTACTTC
CASSRLQDYEQYF
>TRBJ1-1|TRBV9|once|-
TGTGCCAGCAGCGTAGGCAGGGCCACTGAAGCTTTCTTT
CASSVGRATEAFF
>TRBJ2-7|TRBV9|-|-
TGTGCCAGCAGCGTAGGTCAGTCCGGCTACGAGCAGTACTTC
CASSVGQSGYEQYF
>TRBJ1-4|TRBV6-2/TRBV6-3|-|-
TGTGCCAGCAGTACCCCGTCCTGGGAAAAACTGTTTTTT
CASSTPSWEKLFF
>TRBJ1-2|TRBV19|-|-
TGTGCCAGTAGTGTGCGGGGCTATGGCTACACCTTC
CASSVRGYGYTF
>TRBJ2-5|TRBV4-2|-|-
TGTGCCAGCAGCCAAGACAGGCTGGAAACCCAGTACTTC
CASSQDRLETQYF
>TRBJ1-1|TRBV6-4|-|TRBD1
TGTGCCAGCAGCAGGACAGGGCGTATCACTGAAGCTTTCTTT
CASSRTGRITEAFF
>TRBJ1-5|TRBV28|-|TRBD1
TGTGCCAGCAGTTCCCTGACAGGGGATAGCAATCAGCCCCAGCATTTT
CASSSLTGDSNQPQHF
>TRBJ1-6|TRBV6-6|-|-
TGTGCCAGCAGTTACTCGGGATCACCCCTCCACTTT
CASSYSGSPLHF
>TRBJ1-6|TRBV4-1|-|TRBD1
TGCGCCAGCAGCCAAGAAGGGGACAGGGCCAATTCACCCCTCCACTTT
CASSQEGDRANSPLHF
>TRBJ1-2|TRBV5-6|-|-
TGTGCCAGCAGCTTGTGGGGGCGGGACCCCGGCTACACCTTC
CASSLWGRDPGYTF
>TRBJ2-1|TRBV29-1|-|-
TGCAGCGTTGAGGTTACTAGAAGCTCCTACAATGAGCAGTTCTTC
CSVEVTRSSYNEQFF
>TRBJ2-2|TRBV6-5|-|TRBD1
TGTGCCAGCAGTTACTCGGGACAGGGGTTGGGGGAGCTGTTTTTT
CASSYSGQGLGELFF
>TRBJ2-7|TRBV6-5|-|-
TGTGCCAGCAGAGGCAGTGCGGAGCAGTACTTC
CASRGSAEQYF